Each of the 17 T cell receptor beta chains below was sequenced from the same sample in a study of vaccination effects on CD4 cells after COVID-19. TCRdb's copy holds only in-frame clones and misses some; the assay was immunoSEQ multiplex PCR. The sample contains 25,000 to 35,000 clones, more than 65% of which appear only once. Their recognized antigens are unknown. Sequencing in the ViraFEST assay came after antigen-specific CD4+ T cells had been expanded with viral peptide pools, which were used to stimulate PBMC. The culture ran for approximately 11 days before CD4+ T cells were isolated. Two-dose BNT162b2 or mRNA-1273 vaccination was given to participants. The source was CD4+ T cells from PBMCs cultured with HCoV-229E spike peptides, collected after COVID-19 vaccination. Every receptor here comes from a human donor who received a COVID-19 vaccine.

The gene calls are TRBV5-1 and TRBJ1-1, with D possibly matching TRBD1 (5 bases). Germline CDR1 SGHRS, CDR2 YFSETQ. The CDR3 contains 16 residues. Trimming took 0 bases from V and 4 from J, leaving 16 bases between them. The CDR3 protein is CASSLAPGGGGTEAFF. The CDR3 region has the DNA TGCGCCAGCAGCTTGGCCCCGGGTGGGGGGGGCACTGAAGCTTTCTTT.

The V call is TRBV29-1, the J call TRBJ1-1; the match to TRBD1 covers 7 bases. V lost 7 bases and J lost 5; bases outside the gene matches: 10. The CDR3 contains 13 residues. CDR1 is SQVTM, CDR2 ANQGSEA, per germline. The CDR3 region has the DNA TGCAGCGGCACAGGGGACGGTGGGACTGAAGCTTTCTTT. It yields the protein CSGTGDGGTEAFF.

V and J are TRBV7-2 and TRBJ2-3; D unclear. The CDR3 has 13 amino acids. V shed 5 bases and J shed 6 bases, with 12 bases lying between them. The germline V gene has CDR1 SGHTA and CDR2 FQGNSA. The CDR3 is CASSLPPADTQYF. Here the CDR3 DNA reads TGTGCCAGCAGCCTCCCCCCGGCGGATACGCAGTATTTT.

The V gene is TRBV19, the J gene TRBJ1-3; D not resolved. V dropped 5 bases and J dropped 0 bases, with 14 bases sitting between them. This CDR3 region has 16 residues. Germline V gene lookup returns CDR1 LNHDA and CDR2 SQIVND (reference sequence). The CDR3 reads CASSPRPGISGNTIYF. Here the CDR3 DNA reads TGTGCCAGTAGTCCTCGACCAGGAATCTCTGGAAACACCATATATTTT.

The genes are TRBV25-1 and TRBJ2-2; D is unresolved. The germline V and J ends were trimmed by 4 bases and 5 bases, with 11 bases remaining between them. Germline CDR1 is MGHDK and CDR2 is SYGVNS. The CDR3 covers 14 residues. CDR3: CASSAGLGTGELFF. CDR3 nucleotide sequence: TGTGCCAGCAGTGCGGGCCTCGGGACCGGGGAGCTGTTTTTT.

This clone occurred a few times. The CDR3 DNA reads TGTGCCAGTAGTGGGGGGAACACCGGGGAGCTGTTTTTT. Translation: CASSGGNTGELFF. V and J are TRBV19 and TRBJ2-2, with D perhaps matching TRBD1 or TRBD2 (5 bases each). Germline V gives CDR1 LNHDA, CDR2 SQIVND (reference sequence). V lost 5 bases and J lost 1, with 5 bases in between. This CDR3 is 13 amino acids long.

The gene calls are TRBV3-1 (or the pseudogene TRBV3-2) and TRBJ2-2; D is perhaps TRBD1 or TRBD2 (6 bases each). Germline CDR1 is LGHDT and CDR2 is YNNKEL (reference sequence). The V end lost 5 bases, the J end lost 5 bases, and 9 bases lay between the germline ends. CDR3 length: 13 residues. CDR3 bases: TGTGCCAGCAGCAAAGGGGGGACCGGGGAGCTGTTTTTT. It specifies CASSKGGTGELFF.

J is TRBJ2-5 and V is TRBV15, with TRBD2 matching 12 bases. With 0 bases clipped from V and 4 bases from J, the junction kept 9 bases outside the gene matches. CDR1 and CDR2 from the germline V gene are LNHNV and YYDKDF (reference sequence). CDR3 length equals 18 residues. CDR3 loop: CATSRDWLAGGPGETQYF. The CDR3 coding sequence is TGTGCCACCAGCAGAGATTGGCTAGCGGGAGGGCCGGGAGAGACCCAGTACTTC.

This chain's CDR3 is CASSLLADGGAGGELFF. CDR3 sequence (DNA): TGTGCCAGCAGCTTACTAGCGGACGGGGGTGCTGGCGGGGAGCTGTTTTTT. The rearrangement links TRBV7-8 to TRBJ2-2; 7 nucleotides line up with TRBD2. The CDR3 is 17 amino acids. The germline gives CDR1 SGHVS, CDR2 FQNEAQ. After removal of 2 bases from V and 7 bases from J, the junction contained 13 bases not matched to a gene.

The V call is TRBV6-5, the J call TRBJ2-7; no firm D call. Germline loops: CDR1 MNHEY, CDR2 SVGAGI. V gave up 0 bases and J gave up 4 bases, with 13 bases separating them. The CDR3 totals 15 residues. The CDR3 DNA is TGTGCCAGCAGTTACTCTTCAGGATGGGGTTACGAGCAGTACTTC. Protein sequence: CASSYSSGWGYEQYF.

The CDR3 DNA reads as TGTGCCAGCAGTCGACTAGCGGGCTACAATGAGCAGTTCTTC. Its protein product is CASSRLAGYNEQFF. This chain joins TRBV11-2 and TRBJ2-1; 10 nucleotides agree with TRBD2. The CDR3 length is 14 residues. Germline CDR1 SGHAT, CDR2 FQNNGV. The trim removed 6 bases at V and 3 bases at J, leaving 2 bases unmatched. Full variable domain (rest looked up from reference TRBV11-2 and TRBJ2-1): EAGVAQSPRYKIIEKRQSVAFWCNPISGHATLYWYQQILGQGPKLLIQFQNNGVVDDSQLPKDRFSAERLKGVDSTLKIQPAKLEDSAVYLCASSRLAGYNEQFFGPGTRLTVL.

This chain joins TRBV29-1 and TRBJ1-2, with TRBD1 identical over 12 bases. The CDR3 sequence is 12 residues long. CDR1 is SQVTM and CDR2 is ANQGSEA in the germline V gene. V lost 5 bases, J lost 10 bases, and 5 bases stayed unmatched. The CDR3 nucleotides are TGCAGCGTTACCGGGACAGGGGGCACCTACACCTTC. Protein product: CSVTGTGGTYTF.

V gene TRBV29-1 combines with J gene TRBJ1-1; the D gene is possibly TRBD1 (5 bases). V was trimmed by 3 bases and J by 1 base, leaving 12 bases between them. Germline CDR1 reads SQVTM; CDR2 reads ANQGSEA. This CDR3 has 14 amino acids. The CDR3 protein is CSVEVRGRNTEAFF. CDR3 coding DNA: TGCAGCGTTGAGGTTAGGGGAAGGAACACTGAAGCTTTCTTT.

The chain joins TRBV27 to TRBJ2-3; 8 bases are shared with TRBD2. The CDR3 contains 16 residues. Unmatched junction bases numbered 3, after V lost 0 bases and J lost 1 base. Germline V gene lookup returns CDR1 MNHEY and CDR2 SMNVEV (reference sequence). The CDR3 nucleotides read TGTGCCAGCAGTTTATCGAACGGGGGGGGCACAGATACGCAGTATTTT. Encoded protein: CASSLSNGGGTDTQYF.

This chain joins TRBV5-1 and TRBJ2-7; 8 bases match TRBD1. The CDR3 runs 15 residues. Trimming at V came to 0 bases and at J to 9 bases, leaving 11 bases not matched to a gene. Germline V gene lookup returns CDR1 SGHRS and CDR2 YFSETQ. The CDR3 region is CASSLASKDRARQYF. CDR3 DNA: TGCGCCAGCAGCTTGGCCTCCAAGGACAGGGCGAGGCAGTACTTC.

V and J are TRBV28 and TRBJ1-1; unclear D gene. With 6 bases removed from V and 1 base from J, the gap between germline ends came to 6 bases. The germline CDR1 and CDR2 sequences are MDHEN and SYDVKM. This CDR3 is built from 12 residues. CDR3 bases: TGTGCCAGCAGCCTCCAGAACACTGAAGCTTTCTTT. Amino acids: CASSLQNTEAFF.

The chain combines TRBV5-1 with TRBJ2-3; 11 bases fit TRBD1. The CDR3 has 15 residues. CDR1 and CDR2 (germline): SGHRS, YFSETQ. Unmatched junction bases numbered 6, after V lost 6 bases and J lost 3 bases. The CDR3 sequence is CASNSGQGATDTQYF. DNA of the CDR3: TGCGCCAGCAACTCCGGACAGGGGGCTACAGATACGCAGTATTTT.